The present T cell receptor (beta chain) was sequenced within a study of shared clonotypes between healthy human individuals. The V gene's germline CDR1 is SGHVS and CDR2 FQNEAQ. There are 16 residues in the CDR3. Trimming cost V 5 bases and J 3 bases; bases outside gene matches: 8. Evenly divided among several immunoSEQ plates was the genomic DNA of each subset. Authors' processing steps: With immunoSEQ giving junction-only sequences and no quality scores, filtering differed. Produced via immunoSEQ multiplex PCR; TCRdb's table is partial and in-frame only. V and J calls and clone size are those listed in that table; D and trimming were worked out from the DNA. The sample consists of about 1 million clones, around 76% of them appearing once.

The sample was memory CD4+ T cells sorted from blood. Subset of the sample: CD45RA-negative fraction. The receptor's source is a man younger than 35 in good health. The rearrangement uses TRBV7-8 and TRBJ2-1; 9 bases are a match to TRBD2. CDR3 residues: CASSAEAGGIYNEQFF. As DNA, the CDR3 is TGTGCCAGCAGCGCGGAAGCGGGGGGCATCTACAATGAGCAGTTCTTC.